A single sample is the source of the 32 T cell receptor beta chains below, sequenced in a study of neurological immune-mediated disorders. TCRdb recomputed calls from the 5' RACE reads with MiXCR, one row per CDR3 protein. Of 35,000 to 40,000 distinct CDR3 sequences listed, under 9.5% are singletons. The sequenced sample consisted of PBMCs. These receptors all come from a woman between 35 and 50 years old in good health.

The sample holds many counts of this clonotype. This chain connects TRBV10-3 to TRBJ2-5; 7 positions agree with TRBD2. The V and J ends lost 5 bases and 0 bases, in that order; junction bases with no gene match: 6. The CDR3 runs 15 residues. CDR1 is ENHRY and CDR2 is SYGVKD in the germline V gene. The CDR3 DNA reads as TGTGCCATCAGTTCCCCCGGGACTAACCAAGAGACCCAGTACTTC. Amino acid sequence: CAISSPGTNQETQYF.

This clonotype came up many times. The chain carries TRBV3-1 and TRBJ1-6, with D maybe TRBD1 (5 bases). The V gene's germline CDR1 is LGHDT and CDR2 YNNKEL (reference sequence). Trimming removed 0 bases from V and 7 bases from J, with 13 bases in between. The CDR3 has 16 amino acids. The CDR3 DNA is TGTGCCAGCAGCCAAGATGGGCTGAGGGGAAATTCACCCCTCCACTTT. Translated, it gives CASSQDGLRGNSPLHF.

This clonotype was picked up many times. V usage is TRBV12-3 or TRBV12-4 and J usage is TRBJ2-5; 14 nucleotides align to TRBD2. Trimming removed 5 bases from V and 5 bases from J; junction bases left unmatched: 4. The CDR3 has 15 residues. CDR3 sequence (DNA): TGTGCCAGCAGTCCGACTAGCGGGAGGGTTGAGACCCAGTACTTC. Residues: CASSPTSGRVETQYF.

In this sample, this clonotype turned up many times. This rearrangement joins TRBV10-3 to TRBJ2-1; 7 bases agree with TRBD2. V trimming: 4 bases; J trimming: 6 bases; junction bases outside the gene matches: 6. CDR1 is ENHRY and CDR2 is SYGVKD in the germline V gene. CDR3 length: 14 residues. Written as DNA, the CDR3 is TGTGCCATCAGTGGGCGGGAGAGGTCCAATGAGCAGTTCTTC. Translated: CAISGRERSNEQFF.

This clonotype was seen at least ten times. CDR3 DNA sequence: TGTGCCAGCAGCTTCACTAGCAGCCCCTACGAGCAGTACTTC. Protein sequence: CASSFTSSPYEQYF. The chain couples TRBV5-6 to TRBJ2-7; a weak D match, TRBD2 (6 bases). The CDR3 is made up of 14 amino acids. V was pared by 2 bases and J by 2 bases, with 11 bases between. CDR1 is SGHDT, CDR2 YYEEEE, per germline. Full variable domain (remainder filled in from reference TRBV5-6 and TRBJ2-7): DAGVTQSPTHLIKTRGQQVTLRCSPKSGHDTVSWYQQALGQGPQFIFQYYEEEERQRGNFPDRFSGHQFPNYSSELNVNALLLGDSALYLCASSFTSSPYEQYFGPGTRLTVT.

This clonotype has a count of ten or more. V gene TRBV20-1 combines with J gene TRBJ2-7; D not certain. The V end was cut by 3 bases, the J end by 5 bases, with 14 bases between. Per germline, CDR1 DFQATT and CDR2 SNEGSKA (reference sequence). The CDR3 spans 13 residues. The CDR3 sequence is CSASLPVVDEQYF. CDR3 in DNA: TGCAGTGCTAGCCTCCCAGTTGTAGACGAGCAGTACTTC.

The table lists this clonotype with many counts. The chain joins TRBV29-1 to TRBJ1-1; the D gene is possibly TRBD1 (6 bases). Trimming cost V 0 bases and J 1 base, with 12 bases left between them. Germline V lookup: CDR1 SQVTM, CDR2 ANQGSEA. The CDR3 length is 15 residues. CDR3 sequence reads: CSVEDLGQPNTEAFF. The CDR3 bases are TGCAGCGTTGAAGATCTCGGACAGCCGAACACTGAAGCTTTCTTT.

This clonotype was observed at least ten times. The CDR3 nucleotides read TGCGCCAGCAGCTTCGCGAGTTATGGCTACACCTTC. Residues: CASSFASYGYTF. The chain joins TRBV5-1 to TRBJ1-2; the D is unclear. Germline values: CDR1 SGHRS, CDR2 YFSETQ. The CDR3 spans 12 residues. V lost 2 bases, J lost 5 bases, and 7 bases lay in between.

The table lists this clonotype with many counts. This chain uses TRBV7-9 with TRBJ2-2; maybe TRBD2 (7 bases). The CDR3 is 15 residues long. The germline gives CDR1 SEHNR, CDR2 FQNEAQ (reference sequence). V was trimmed by 5 bases and J by 4 bases, leaving 14 bases between them. CDR3 in amino acids: CASSINGGRTGELFF. CDR3 bases: TGTGCCAGCAGCATCAACGGGGGGCGCACCGGGGAGCTGTTTTTT.

This clonotype was recorded many times. The chain combines TRBV5-1 with TRBJ2-7; D not certain. CDR3 size: 14 residues. Germline loops: CDR1 SGHRS, CDR2 YFSETQ. Trimming cost V 3 bases and J 0 bases, with 10 bases left between them. This chain's CDR3 is CASSSVQTSYEQYF. The DNA of the CDR3 is TGCGCCAGCAGCTCCGTACAAACCTCCTACGAGCAGTACTTC.

In this sample, this clonotype turned up many times. The chain recombines TRBV7-9 with TRBJ1-1; D unclear. Looked up from germline, CDR1 is SEHNR and CDR2 is FQNEAQ (reference sequence). CDR3 length: 13 amino acids. Trimming removed 7 bases at V and 0 bases at J, with 9 bases between. The CDR3 region has the DNA TGTGCCAGCAACGCTCAGATGAACACTGAAGCTTTCTTT. Protein sequence: CASNAQMNTEAFF.

This clonotype showed up many times. The V gene is TRBV10-3, the J gene TRBJ1-1; tentative D call: TRBD1 (6 bases). Germline lookup yields CDR1 ENHRY and CDR2 SYGVKD. V lost 0 bases and J lost 1, with 9 bases in between. There are 15 residues in the CDR3. The DNA for the CDR3 is TGTGCCATCAGTGAGTCTAGGGGGAAGAACACTGAAGCTTTCTTT. This gives the protein CAISESRGKNTEAFF.

The chain couples TRBV20-1 to TRBJ1-1; TRBD1 might be the D (5 bases). Germline V gives CDR1 DFQATT, CDR2 SNEGSKA (reference sequence). There are 17 residues in the CDR3. Between the trimmed V and J ends, which lost 3 bases and 0 bases, there was a span of 20 bases. The CDR3 loop is CSARALGPRWVNTEAFF. CDR3 DNA: TGCAGTGCTAGGGCACTGGGGCCACGGTGGGTGAACACTGAAGCTTTCTTT.

This clonotype was counted at least ten times. This chain links TRBV9 with TRBJ1-5; a weak D match, TRBD1 (5 bases). CDR1 SGDLS and CDR2 YYNGEE come from the germline V gene. V was clipped by 3 bases and J by 3 bases, with 10 bases between them. The CDR3 consists of 14 residues. The CDR3 DNA follows: TGTGCCAGCAGCGCCGGGGGGAACAATCAGCCCCAGCATTTT. Encoded protein: CASSAGGNNQPQHF. Filled out from reference TRBV9 and TRBJ1-5, the complete variable domain reads DSGVTQTPKHLITATGQRVTLRCSPRSGDLSVYWYQQSLDQGLQFLIQYYNGEERAKGNILERFSAQQFPDLHSELNLSSLELGDSALYFCASSAGGNNQPQHFGDGTRLSIL.

Of note for this clonotype: The junction and the germline gene differ at one end; a read error may be behind it. V is TRBV15 and J is TRBJ2-3; the D call may be TRBD1 or TRBD2 (5 bases each). Germline lookup yields CDR1 LNHNV and CDR2 YYDKDF (reference sequence). The CDR3 is made up of 16 amino acids. The CDR3 DNA reads TGTGCCGCCAGTAGCCGGGACGGCTATAGCACAGATACGCAGTATTTT. It encodes CAASSRDGYSTDTQYF.

This clonotype was counted at least ten times. The chain carries TRBV6-1 and TRBJ1-5, with TRBD1 identical over 7 bases. The CDR3 contains 15 residues. J was trimmed by 2 bases and V by 2 bases; bases with no gene match: 3. CDR1 is MNHNS, CDR2 SASEGT, per germline. The CDR3 bases are TGTGCCAGCAGTGAATGGGGACAGCGCAATCAGCCCCAGCATTTT. It codes for CASSEWGQRNQPQHF.

In its sample, this clonotype was seen many times. The CDR3 here is CASSLDPTDTQYF. In nucleotides, the CDR3 is TGCGCCAGCAGCTTGGATCCCACAGATACGCAGTATTTT. J is TRBJ2-3 and V is TRBV5-1; D remains ambiguous. The length of the CDR3 is 13 residues. Germline CDR1 SGHRS, CDR2 YFSETQ. V was trimmed by 0 bases and J by 2 bases, leaving 4 bases between them. Full variable domain (missing parts from reference TRBV5-1 and TRBJ2-3): KAGVTQTPRYLIKTRGQQVTLSCSPISGHRSVSWYQQTPGQGLQFLFEYFSETQRNKGNFPGRFSGRQFSNSRSEMNVSTLELGDSALYLCASSLDPTDTQYFGPGTRLTVL.

The rearrangement links TRBV29-1 to TRBJ1-1; D gene ambiguous. Deletions cut 3 bases from V and 1 base from J, with 12 bases between. Germline CDR1 reads SQVTM; CDR2 reads ANQGSEA. The CDR3 has 14 residues. The CDR3 DNA follows: TGCAGCGTTGACCGCGCACAGAGGAACACTGAAGCTTTCTTT. Amino acids: CSVDRAQRNTEAFF.

Many counts were recorded for this clonotype. The chain links TRBV2 to TRBJ2-1; D remains ambiguous. Per germline, CDR1 SNHLY and CDR2 FYNNEI. V was pared by 6 bases and J by 10 bases, with 7 bases between. The CDR3 length is 10 residues. The CDR3 loop reads CASRGREQFF. The CDR3 bases are TGTGCCAGCAGAGGACGGGAGCAGTTCTTC.

The table lists this clonotype with many counts. The chain carries TRBV5-6 and TRBJ2-7; 12 nucleotides match TRBD2. CDR1 is SGHDT, CDR2 YYEEEE, per germline. This CDR3 comprises 17 residues. V lost 5 bases, J lost 3 bases, and 12 bases stayed unmatched. The CDR3 spells CASRMTGTSGLGYEQYF. Written as DNA, the CDR3 is TGTGCCAGCAGAATGACCGGGACTAGCGGGCTTGGCTACGAGCAGTACTTC.

The table lists this clonotype with many counts. The chain carries TRBV5-1 and TRBJ1-2; 7 positions agree with TRBD1. The CDR3 sequence is 13 residues long. Germline loops: CDR1 SGHRS, CDR2 YFSETQ. V lost 4 bases to trimming and J lost 7 bases; unmatched junction nucleotides: 7. CDR3 in amino acids: CASSEQGFGGYTF. The CDR3 DNA reads as TGCGCCAGCAGCGAACAGGGGTTTGGTGGCTACACCTTC.

This clonotype came up many times. This sequence joins TRBV6-6 and TRBJ1-5; TRBD1 might be the D (6 bases). There are 21 residues in the CDR3. Germline V gives CDR1 MNHNY, CDR2 SVGAGI (reference sequence). With 0 bases removed from V and 0 bases from J, the gap between germline ends came to 24 bases. CDR3 bases: TGTGCCAGCAGTTACTCCCCTGGGCCAGGGACAAGTATTGATAGCAATCAGCCCCAGCATTTT. Amino acids: CASSYSPGPGTSIDSNQPQHF.

In this sample, this clonotype turned up many times. The chain combines TRBV11-1 with TRBJ1-1; 8 nucleotides line up with TRBD1. The V gene's germline CDR1 is SGHAT and CDR2 FQDESV (reference sequence). There are 14 residues in the CDR3. V was clipped by 5 bases and J by 4 bases; unmatched bases: 6. The CDR3 sequence is CASSPRGTGTEAFF. In DNA, the CDR3 is TGTGCCAGCAGCCCCCGAGGGACAGGCACTGAAGCTTTCTTT. Complete variable domain (other parts from reference TRBV11-1 and TRBJ1-1): EAEVAQSPRYKITEKSQAVAFWCDPISGHATLYWYRQILGQGPELLVQFQDESVVDDSQLPKDRFSAERLKGVDSTLKIQPAELGDSAMYLCASSPRGTGTEAFFGQGTRLTVV.

V usage is TRBV7-9 and J usage is TRBJ2-6, with unresolved D. This CDR3 is 14 amino acids long. Germline-derived CDR1 and CDR2 are SEHNR and FQNEAQ (reference sequence). Trimming removed 5 bases from V and 0 bases from J, with 5 bases in between. The CDR3 region has the DNA TGTGCCAGCAGCCTGCCCTCTGGGGCCAACGTCCTGACTTTC. The encoded protein is CASSLPSGANVLTF. Based on the CDR3 plus reference TRBV7-9 and TRBJ2-6, the full variable domain is DTGVSQNPRHKITKRGQNVTFRCDPISEHNRLYWYRQTLGQGPEFLTYFQNEAQLEKSRLLSDRFSAERPKGSFSTLEIQRTEQGDSAMYLCASSLPSGANVLTFGAGSRLTVL.

The gene calls are TRBV5-1 and TRBJ1-2, with unresolved D. V lost 0 bases, J lost 8 bases, and 20 bases lay in between. Germline CDR1 and CDR2: SGHRS and YFSETQ. This CDR3 comprises 16 residues. Here the CDR3 reads CASSLEGSRWGRGYTF. CDR3 bases: TGCGCCAGCAGCTTGGAGGGTTCCAGGTGGGGAAGAGGCTACACCTTC.

This clonotype was seen repeatedly, ten times or more. The chain uses TRBV29-1 and TRBJ2-1, with D possibly matching TRBD2 (6 bases). Per germline, CDR1 SQVTM and CDR2 ANQGSEA. The CDR3 is 15 amino acids. V dropped 4 bases and J dropped 6 bases, with 19 bases sitting between them. The CDR3 sequence is CSVGSSVPTSNEQFF. Written as DNA, the CDR3 is TGCAGCGTTGGTTCTTCGGTCCCGACTAGCAATGAGCAGTTCTTC.

This rearrangement joins TRBV28 to TRBJ2-5; perhaps TRBD1 as D (6 bases). The CDR3 extends over 14 amino acids. V was shortened by 5 bases and J by 0 bases, with 10 bases between the two germline ends. CDR1 and CDR2 from the germline V gene are MDHEN and SYDVKM. Written as DNA, the CDR3 is TGTGCCAGCAGTCCCCAGGGGAACCAAGAGACCCAGTACTTC. Protein sequence: CASSPQGNQETQYF.

This clonotype has ten or more counts. V gene TRBV19 combines with J gene TRBJ1-1, with TRBD1 matching over 8 bases. Germline trimming cut 3 bases from V and 4 bases from J; bases unmatched to any gene: 1. The CDR3 has 13 residues. Germline CDR1 is LNHDA and CDR2 is SQIVND (reference sequence). CDR3 region: CASSMTGATEAFF. CDR3 coding DNA: TGTGCCAGTAGTATGACAGGGGCCACTGAAGCTTTCTTT.

At least ten counts were recorded for this clonotype. The chain links TRBV9 to TRBJ1-1; 7 nucleotides match TRBD1. The CDR3 length is 14 residues. The germline CDR1 and CDR2 sequences are SGDLS and YYNGEE. V was pared by 6 bases and J by 1 base, with 6 bases of the junction left unmatched. CDR3 DNA: TGTGCCAGCAACACAGGGGCCAGGAACACTGAAGCTTTCTTT. Residues: CASNTGARNTEAFF.

In this sample, this clonotype turned up many times. The chain has TRBV20-1 and TRBJ1-3, with a tentative D call TRBD1 (6 bases). Germline V gene sequence: CDR1 DFQATT, CDR2 SNEGSKA (reference sequence). The ends were cut back, 0 bases at V and 4 bases at J, with 19 bases in the middle. The CDR3 consists of 17 residues. This CDR3 is CSARDVRWTERGNTIYF. The CDR3 DNA is TGCAGTGCTAGAGATGTGAGATGGACAGAGAGGGGAAACACCATATATTTT.

This clonotype showed up many times. The genes are TRBV9 and TRBJ2-5, with D possibly being TRBD1 (6 bases). V dropped 3 bases and J dropped 4 bases, with 16 bases sitting between them. Germline CDR1 SGDLS, CDR2 YYNGEE. The CDR3 spans 15 residues. The CDR3 sequence: CASSAEQGTVETQYF. The CDR3 coding sequence is TGTGCCAGCAGCGCCGAGCAGGGGACGGTAGAGACCCAGTACTTC.

This clonotype was detected ten times or more. The chain employs TRBV20-1 and TRBJ1-5, with D unclear. The germline gives CDR1 DFQATT, CDR2 SNEGSKA (reference sequence). Trimming shortened V by 3 bases and J by 5 bases, and 11 bases separated the two germline ends. This CDR3 is 13 amino acids long. CDR3 amino acids: CSARLHVDQPQHF. CDR3 DNA: TGCAGTGCTAGGCTGCATGTGGATCAGCCCCAGCATTTT.